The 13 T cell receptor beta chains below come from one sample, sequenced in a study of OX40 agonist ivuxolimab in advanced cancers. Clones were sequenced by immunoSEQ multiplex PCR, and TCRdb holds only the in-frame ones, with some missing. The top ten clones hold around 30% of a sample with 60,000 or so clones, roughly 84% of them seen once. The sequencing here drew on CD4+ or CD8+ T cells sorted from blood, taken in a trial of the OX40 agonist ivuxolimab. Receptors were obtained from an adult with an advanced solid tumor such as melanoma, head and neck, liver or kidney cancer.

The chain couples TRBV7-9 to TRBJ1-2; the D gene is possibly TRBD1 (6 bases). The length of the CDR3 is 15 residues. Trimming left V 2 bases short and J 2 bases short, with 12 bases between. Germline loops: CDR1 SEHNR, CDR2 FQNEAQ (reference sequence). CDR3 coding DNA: TGTGCCAGCAGCTTAATCCTACAGGGCAACTATGGCTACACCTTC. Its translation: CASSLILQGNYGYTF.

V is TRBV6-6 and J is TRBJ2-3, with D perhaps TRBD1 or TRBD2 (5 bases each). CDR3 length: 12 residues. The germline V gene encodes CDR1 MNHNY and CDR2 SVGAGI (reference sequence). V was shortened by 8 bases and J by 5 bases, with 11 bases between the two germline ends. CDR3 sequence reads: CASSGGGDTQYF. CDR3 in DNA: TGTGCCAGCTCCGGTGGGGGAGATACGCAGTATTTT.

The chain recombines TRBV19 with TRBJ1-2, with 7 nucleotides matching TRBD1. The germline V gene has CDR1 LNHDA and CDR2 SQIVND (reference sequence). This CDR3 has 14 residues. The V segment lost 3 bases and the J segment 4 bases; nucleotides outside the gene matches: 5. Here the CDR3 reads CASSIHGTVYGYTF. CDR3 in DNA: TGTGCCAGTAGTATTCATGGGACAGTCTATGGCTACACCTTC. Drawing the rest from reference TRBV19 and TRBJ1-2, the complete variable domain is DGGITQSPKYLFRKEGQNVTLSCEQNLNHDAMYWYRQDPGQGLRLIYYSQIVNDFQKGDIAEGYSVSREKKESFPLTVTSAQKNPTAFYLCASSIHGTVYGYTFGSGTRLTVV.

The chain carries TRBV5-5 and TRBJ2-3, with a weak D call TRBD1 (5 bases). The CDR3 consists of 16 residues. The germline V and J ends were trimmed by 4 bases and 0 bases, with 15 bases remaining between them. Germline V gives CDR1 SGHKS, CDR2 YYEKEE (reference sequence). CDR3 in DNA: TGTGCCAGCAGCGTGGGGCCAGGGTCTAGCACAGATACGCAGTATTTT. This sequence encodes CASSVGPGSSTDTQYF.

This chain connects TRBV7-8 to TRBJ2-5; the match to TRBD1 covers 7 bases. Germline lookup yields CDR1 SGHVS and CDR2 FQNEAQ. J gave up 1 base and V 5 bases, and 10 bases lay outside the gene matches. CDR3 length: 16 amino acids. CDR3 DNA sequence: TGTGCCAGCAGCGATTTTCGCCGGGACAGCCAAGAGACCCAGTACTTC. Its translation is CASSDFRRDSQETQYF.

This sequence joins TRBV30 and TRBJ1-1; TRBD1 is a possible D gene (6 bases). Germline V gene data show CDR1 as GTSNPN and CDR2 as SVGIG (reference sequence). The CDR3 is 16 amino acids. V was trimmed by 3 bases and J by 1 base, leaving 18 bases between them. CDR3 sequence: CAWRSLAGASNTEAFF. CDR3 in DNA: TGTGCCTGGAGGTCGCTGGCGGGGGCTTCGAACACTGAAGCTTTCTTT.

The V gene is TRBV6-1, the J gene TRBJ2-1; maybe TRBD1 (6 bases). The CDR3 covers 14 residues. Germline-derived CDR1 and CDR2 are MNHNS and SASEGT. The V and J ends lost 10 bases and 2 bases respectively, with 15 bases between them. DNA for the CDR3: TGTGCCACTCTTGGGGGCATCGCCTACAATGAGCAGTTCTTC. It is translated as CATLGGIAYNEQFF.

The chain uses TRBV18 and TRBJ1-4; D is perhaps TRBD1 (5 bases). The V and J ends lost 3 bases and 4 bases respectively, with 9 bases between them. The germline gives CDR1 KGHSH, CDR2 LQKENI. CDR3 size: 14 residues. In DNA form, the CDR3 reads TGTGCCAGCTCACCGGGGCTATATAATGAAAAACTGTTTTTT. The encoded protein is CASSPGLYNEKLFF.

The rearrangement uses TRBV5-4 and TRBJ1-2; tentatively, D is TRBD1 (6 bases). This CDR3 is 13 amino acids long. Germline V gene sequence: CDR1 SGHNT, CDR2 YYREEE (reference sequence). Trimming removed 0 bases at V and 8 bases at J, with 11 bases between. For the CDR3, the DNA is TGTGCCAGCAGCTTGGACAGGGTGGGAGGCTACACCTTC. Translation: CASSLDRVGGYTF.

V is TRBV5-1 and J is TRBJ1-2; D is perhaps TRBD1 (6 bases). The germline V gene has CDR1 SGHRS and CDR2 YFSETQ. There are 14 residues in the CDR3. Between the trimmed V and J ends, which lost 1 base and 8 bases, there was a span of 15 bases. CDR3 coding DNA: TGCGCCAGCAGCTTGACAGGGCGAGGGAAGGGCTACACCTTC. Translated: CASSLTGRGKGYTF.

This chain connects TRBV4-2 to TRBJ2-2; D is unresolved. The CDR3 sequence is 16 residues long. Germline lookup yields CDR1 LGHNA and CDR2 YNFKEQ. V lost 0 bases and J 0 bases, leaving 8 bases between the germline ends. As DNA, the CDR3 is TGTGCCAGCAGCCAAGAAGTACTACCGAACACCGGGGAGCTGTTTTTT. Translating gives CASSQEVLPNTGELFF.

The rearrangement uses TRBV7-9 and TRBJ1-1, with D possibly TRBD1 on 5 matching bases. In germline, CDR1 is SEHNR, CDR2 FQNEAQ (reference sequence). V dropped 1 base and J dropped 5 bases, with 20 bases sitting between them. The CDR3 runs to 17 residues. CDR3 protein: CASSLESWNRPGTEAFF. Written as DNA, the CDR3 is TGTGCCAGCAGCTTAGAATCCTGGAACAGGCCGGGTACTGAAGCTTTCTTT.

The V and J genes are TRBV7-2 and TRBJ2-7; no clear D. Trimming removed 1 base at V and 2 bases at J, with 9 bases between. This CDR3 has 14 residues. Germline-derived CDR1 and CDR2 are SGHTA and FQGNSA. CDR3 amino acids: CASSLEAHTYEQYF. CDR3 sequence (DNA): TGTGCCAGCAGCTTAGAAGCCCACACCTACGAGCAGTACTTC.